The source of this T cell receptor (beta chain) is a study of blood T cells in healthy people across ages. Across the study: Per two T cells, template switching captured roughly one barcoded beta molecule. Study-wide findings and caveats: The lack of PBMC sorting stopped any conclusive naive versus antigen-experienced comparison.

Sample-barcoded 5' priming and a J-beta primer mix drove a second PCR of roughly 6 to 12 cycles. TCRdb redid the calling of the 5' RACE reads with MiXCR, one entry per CDR3 protein. The sample contains about 640,000 distinct CDR3 sequences, roughly 43% of which appear only once. Every donor contributed about 10 milliliters of peripheral blood by blood draw. The CDR3 runs 14 residues. Germline loops: CDR1 SGHTA, CDR2 FQGNSA. Of note for this clonotype: Its antigen is undetermined.

Input material: blood. The chain carries TRBV7-2 and TRBJ2-7, with TRBD2 matching 7 bases. TRBJ2-5 matches the DNA end more closely, so the J call is doubtful. The receptor was derived from a man at least 80 years old in good health. The CDR3 reads CASSLARTSKTQYF. Here the CDR3 DNA reads TGTGCCAGCAGCTTAGCGAGGACTAGTAAGACCCAGTACTTC.